This T cell receptor (beta chain) was documented in a study of spatial heterogeneity in lung cancer. Turning to the study itself: Sequences of the beta chain were consistently detected in greater numbers than alpha-chain sequences. Study-level findings and limits: TCRs found ubiquitously expanded in tumor appeared in blood more at resection than at follow-up.

Time point here: sample taken at primary tumor resection. Extraction of whole RNA from tumor, nontumor lung or frozen PBMC preceded unsorted sequencing. Samples were donated by 72 untreated early-stage non-small cell lung cancer patients. On each TCR cDNA molecule, a unique molecular identifier was present. MiXCR, run by TCRdb on the 5' RACE reads, gives a single entry per CDR3 protein. The repertoire holds over 12,000 distinct CDR3 sequences, with about a tenth as singletons. Many counts were recorded for this clonotype. Its specificity is not known. This CDR3 has 14 residues. From germline, CDR1 is LNHDA and CDR2 SQIVND (reference sequence). The V and J ends lost 6 bases and 9 bases, in that order; junction bases with no gene match: 8.

The TCR comes from a male donor with early-stage non-small cell lung cancer. Sequencing was performed on PBMCs, taken at surgery. The J gene is TRBJ2-1, the V gene TRBV19; 10 bases are shared with TRBD2. The CDR3 bases are TGTGCCAGTAGGGCTAGCGGGGGTAGACTTGAGCAGTTCTTC. It specifies CASRASGGRLEQFF.